This T cell receptor (beta chain) was found in a study of cytomegalovirus exposure and HLA in healthy donors. Looking at the study overall: Ancestry clustering placed 70% to 85% of approximately 420 genotyped donors in the Caucasian-associated cluster. The study, taken as a whole, reports: The listing of some 170 TCR beta chains classed them as cytomegalovirus-associated. A prior analysis recorded that most TCR beta V segments were productive about 87% or about 30% of the time. A reported reduction in N-insertions relative to the roughly 710-donor mean was seen in an Asian-associated ancestry cluster in a later analysis.

This clone was counted only a few times. Antigen unknown. The CDR3 runs to 16 residues. The germline V and J ends were trimmed by 3 bases and 7 bases, with 19 bases remaining between them. The germline gives CDR1 SNHLY, CDR2 FYNNEI. A multiplex PCR was run with 60 Vbeta primers and 13 Jbeta primers. Assay: immunoSEQ multiplex PCR; the TCRdb copy retains only in-frame clones and omits some. This sample yields 150,000 to 200,000 clones, of which approximately 67% are seen a single time; roughly 4.4% belongs to the top ten. The rearrangement links TRBV2 to TRBJ2-1; D may be TRBD2 (6 bases). This clonotype originated in a young woman in good health and CMV-seropositive. The sequenced sample was PBMCs. DNA for the CDR3: TGTGCCAGCAGTGATTACCCTGCGGGAACTATGAATGAGCAGTTCTTC. Its protein is CASSDYPAGTMNEQFF.